This TCR beta chain was recorded in a study of shared clonotypes between healthy human individuals. The CDR3 extends over 13 amino acids. V was clipped by 7 bases and J by 2 bases, with 12 bases between them. The germline CDR1 and CDR2 sequences are SGHRS and YFSETQ. Clones were read by immunoSEQ multiplex PCR, and TCRdb kept only the in-frame ones, dropping some. Seen here are approximately 1.5 million clones, approximately 98.5% observed once, and the top ten hold approximately 0.4%. This clonotype originated in a man aged 30-40 years in good health. The source material was naive CD4+ T cells sorted from blood. Subset specified: CD45RA+ positively selected. The V call is TRBV5-1, the J call TRBJ2-5; perhaps D is TRBD1 or TRBD2 (5 bases each). CDR3 residues: CASRRGRQETQYF. Written as DNA, the CDR3 is TGCGCCAGCCGCCGGGGCAGACAAGAGACCCAGTACTTC. The variable domain in full, with the rest retrieved from reference TRBV5-1 and TRBJ2-5, is KAGVTQTPRYLIKTRGQQVTLSCSPISGHRSVSWYQQTPGQGLQFLFEYFSETQRNKGNFPGRFSGRQFSNSRSEMNVSTLELGDSALYLCASRRGRQETQYFGPGTRLLVL.